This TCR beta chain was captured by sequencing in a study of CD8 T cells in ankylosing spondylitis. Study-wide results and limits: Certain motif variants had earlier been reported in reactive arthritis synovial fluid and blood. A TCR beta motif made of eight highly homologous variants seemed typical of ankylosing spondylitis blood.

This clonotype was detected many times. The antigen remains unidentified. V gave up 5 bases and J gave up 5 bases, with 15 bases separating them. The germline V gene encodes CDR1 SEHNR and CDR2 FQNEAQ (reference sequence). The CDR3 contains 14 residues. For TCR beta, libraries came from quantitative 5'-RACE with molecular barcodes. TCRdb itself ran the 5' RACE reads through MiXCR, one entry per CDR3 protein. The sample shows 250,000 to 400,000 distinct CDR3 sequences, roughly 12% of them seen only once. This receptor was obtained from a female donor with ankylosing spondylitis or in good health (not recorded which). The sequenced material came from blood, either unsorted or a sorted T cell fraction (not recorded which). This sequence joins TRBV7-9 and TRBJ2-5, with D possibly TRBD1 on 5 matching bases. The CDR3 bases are TGTGCCAGCAGCCCCCGTAGACAGTATGAGACCCAGTACTTC. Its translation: CASSPRRQYETQYF.